The 20 T cell receptor beta chains below were found in one sample sequenced in a study of PD-L1 blockade in urothelial cancer. This table comes from immunoSEQ multiplex PCR, and its TCRdb copy is limited to in-frame clones, with some not included. The sample contains 35,000 to 45,000 clones, more than 70% of which appear only once. The specimen comprised PBMCs, sampled around atezolizumab (anti-PD-L1) treatment. Receptors were obtained from a woman between 55 and 75 years old with urothelial cancer.

Only one count was recorded for this clone. V and J are TRBV5-1 and TRBJ2-7; 7 nucleotides agree with TRBD1. CDR1 is SGHRS, CDR2 YFSETQ, per germline. After removal of 4 bases from V and 1 base from J, the junction contained 14 bases not matched to a gene. The length of the CDR3 is 17 residues. DNA for the CDR3: TGCGCCAGCAGCCCTTTAAGAAGGACAGGCGCTTCCTACGAGCAGTACTTC. Its protein product is CASSPLRRTGASYEQYF.

The rearrangement uses TRBV2 and TRBJ2-3; 8 bases match TRBD1. The CDR3 has 14 amino acids. Germline loops: CDR1 SNHLY, CDR2 FYNNEI. J lost 2 bases, V lost 5 bases, and 3 bases had no gene match. This CDR3 is CASSKQGDTDTQYF. CDR3 DNA sequence: TGTGCCAGCAGTAAACAGGGGGACACAGATACGCAGTATTTT.

The chain is built from TRBV10-2 and TRBJ2-3; 8 bases match TRBD2. CDR3 length: 15 residues. With V trimmed by 6 bases and J by 2 bases, 7 bases remained unmatched. Germline CDR1 and CDR2: WSHSY and SAAADI. The chain's CDR3 is CASRETSAITDTQYF. The CDR3 DNA reads TGCGCCAGCAGAGAGACTAGCGCAATCACAGATACGCAGTATTTT.

The rearrangement links TRBV4-3 to TRBJ1-1; the match to TRBD1 covers 7 bases. J gave up 5 bases and V 3 bases, and 3 bases lay outside the gene matches. Germline CDR1 LGHNA, CDR2 YSLEER. This CDR3 is built from 13 residues. Written as DNA, the CDR3 is TGCGCCAGCAGCCAGATACAGGGGACTGAAGCTTTCTTT. Translating gives CASSQIQGTEAFF.

The chain joins TRBV6-6 to TRBJ2-7, with TRBD2 identical over 8 bases. This CDR3 contains 16 residues. V was pared by 4 bases and J by 0 bases, with 8 bases of the junction left unmatched. Per the germline V gene, CDR1 is MNHNY and CDR2 is SVGAGI (reference sequence). The CDR3 nucleotides read TGTGCCAGCAGTTTCACCTCGGGGGGGAGCTCCTACGAGCAGTACTTC. Amino acid sequence: CASSFTSGGSSYEQYF.

This rearrangement joins TRBV7-9 to TRBJ2-3; weak D call: TRBD2 (6 bases). Trimming removed 2 bases from V and 4 bases from J, with 16 bases in between. Germline-derived CDR1 and CDR2 are SEHNR and FQNEAQ (reference sequence). CDR3 length: 16 residues. The CDR3 loop is CASSLIGSSAPDTQYF. DNA for the CDR3: TGTGCCAGCAGCTTAATCGGGAGCAGCGCCCCAGATACGCAGTATTTT.

V is TRBV7-2 and J is TRBJ1-5; no definite D call. CDR3 length: 14 amino acids. Trimming pared 2 bases from V and 5 bases from J, leaving 10 bases between. Germline V CDR1 and CDR2: SGHTA, FQGNSA. CDR3 region: CASSLRPRDQPQHF. The CDR3 DNA reads as TGTGCCAGCAGCTTACGTCCTCGGGATCAGCCCCAGCATTTT.

The chain employs TRBV18 and TRBJ2-2; D perhaps matches TRBD2 (5 bases). Germline CDR1 KGHSH, CDR2 LQKENI. The CDR3 has 14 amino acids. Trimming took off 3 bases at V and 5 bases at J, with 10 bases between the two ends. The CDR3 reads CASSPPGTTGELFF. The CDR3 DNA reads as TGTGCCAGCTCACCCCCGGGAACAACCGGGGAGCTGTTTTTT.

The chain has TRBV4-3 and TRBJ1-2; 10 bases fit TRBD1. Per the germline V gene, CDR1 is LGHNA and CDR2 is YSLEER. CDR3 size: 15 residues. Trimming took 1 base from V and 7 from J; bases not matched to a gene: 6. The CDR3 here is CASSQARQGASGYTF. CDR3 sequence (DNA): TGCGCCAGCAGCCAAGCACGACAGGGGGCAAGTGGCTACACCTTC.

The genes are TRBV10-2 and TRBJ2-5; TRBD2 aligns across 10 bases. Trimming took 4 bases from V and 2 from J; bases not matched to a gene: 4. Germline CDR1 reads WSHSY; CDR2 reads SAAADI. The CDR3 covers 15 residues. Written as DNA, the CDR3 is TGCGCCAGCAGTGTTCTAGCGGGGGTACAAGAGACCCAGTACTTC. Amino acid sequence: CASSVLAGVQETQYF.

CDR3 sequence (DNA): TGTGCCAGTAGTATTAGGGGACAGGGCGTTGGCGAGACCCAGTACTTC. Its translation is CASSIRGQGVGETQYF. The chain carries TRBV19 and TRBJ2-5; TRBD1 agrees at 9 bases. This CDR3 has 16 residues. Germline V lookup: CDR1 LNHDA, CDR2 SQIVND (reference sequence). V lost 3 bases and J lost 5; bases outside the gene matches: 10.

This rearrangement joins TRBV11-2 to TRBJ1-4; the match to TRBD1 covers 11 bases. With V trimmed by 6 bases and J by 8 bases, 8 bases remained unmatched. The CDR3 totals 15 residues. The germline V gene encodes CDR1 SGHAT and CDR2 FQNNGV. CDR3 loop: CASSRTGGTGEKLFF. The CDR3 DNA reads as TGTGCCAGCAGTCGGACAGGGGGCACCGGAGAAAAACTGTTTTTT.

Here the CDR3 reads CASSSEGVRGYTF. In DNA, the CDR3 is TGTGCCAGCAGTTCAGAGGGGGTTCGGGGCTACACCTTC. This chain uses TRBV6-6 with TRBJ1-2; D perhaps matches TRBD1 (6 bases). CDR1 is MNHNY, CDR2 SVGAGI, per germline (reference sequence). This CDR3 is 13 amino acids long. Trimming cost V 4 bases and J 8 bases, with 14 bases left between them.

The chain employs TRBV5-6 and TRBJ2-7, with D maybe TRBD1 (6 bases). Trimming removed 0 bases at V and 12 bases at J, with 16 bases between. Germline CDR1 is SGHDT and CDR2 is YYEEEE. The CDR3 contains 13 residues. The CDR3 region has the DNA TGTGCCAGCAGCTTGGAGGGTCTGGGGGCCCCGTACTTC. It yields the protein CASSLEGLGAPYF.

The V call is TRBV11-2, the J call TRBJ2-4, with unresolved D. The CDR3 is made up of 14 amino acids. Trimming cost V 0 bases and J 3 bases, with 6 bases left between them. Per germline, CDR1 SGHAT and CDR2 FQNNGV. Written as DNA, the CDR3 is TGTGCCAGCAGCTTAGACTTCGTCAAAAACATTCAGTACTTC. Protein: CASSLDFVKNIQYF.

The CDR3, as DNA: TGCGCCAGCAGTTCCGGACAGGGATCCGGAAACACCATATATTTT. Translating it yields CASSSGQGSGNTIYF. The chain employs TRBV5-1 and TRBJ1-3; 8 bases match TRBD1. The CDR3 length is 15 residues. The V gene's germline CDR1 is SGHRS and CDR2 YFSETQ. The V gene end was trimmed by 5 bases and the J gene end by 4 bases; junction bases not matched to a gene: 8.

The CDR3 reads CSVDLANSVNEQFF. CDR3 DNA: TGCAGCGTTGATCTAGCGAACTCGGTCAATGAGCAGTTCTTC. The chain recombines TRBV29-1 with TRBJ2-1, with D possibly TRBD2 on 6 matching bases. The CDR3 sequence is 14 residues long. The V end lost 3 bases, the J end lost 6 bases, and 15 bases lay between the germline ends. The germline CDR1 and CDR2 sequences are SQVTM and ANQGSEA.

This clone was observed a single time. The chain has TRBV7-2 and TRBJ2-5; TRBD1 might be the D (6 bases). Trimming took 5 bases from V and 6 from J, leaving 16 bases between them. The CDR3 loop spans 14 amino acids. The germline CDR1 and CDR2 sequences are SGHTA and FQGNSA. The CDR3 loop reads CASSPTGMMKTQYF. Here the CDR3 DNA reads TGTGCCAGCAGCCCCACAGGGATGATGAAGACCCAGTACTTC.

The DNA for the CDR3 is TGTGCTAGCGGGGGATACAATGAGCAGTTCTTC. Residues: CASGGYNEQFF. The rearrangement uses TRBV19 and TRBJ2-1; 9 bases map to TRBD2. Germline lookup yields CDR1 LNHDA and CDR2 SQIVND (reference sequence). The length of the CDR3 is 11 residues.

This sequence joins TRBV6-5 and TRBJ1-4; 8 bases are a match to TRBD1. V shed 6 bases, J shed 2 bases, and the junction held 5 bases outside the gene matches. The CDR3 runs 15 residues. Per germline, CDR1 MNHEY and CDR2 SVGAGI. The CDR3 spells CASSPYRGTNEKLFF. For the CDR3, the DNA is TGTGCCAGCAGCCCATACAGGGGGACTAATGAAAAACTGTTTTTT.